Sequencing of this TCR beta chain was carried out in a study of beta chain features in type 1 diabetes. Study as a whole: No patient-donor differences in age, gender, total cells or subset yield. General study points: Patients with Type 1 diabetes showed moderately but significantly shorter TCRB CDR3s in all four CD4+ subsets. Fewer insertions but more deletions were seen at VDJ junctions in type 1 diabetes patients.

The study reverse transcribed the entire isolated RNA, so it sequenced expressed TCRB transcripts. Libraries were prepared by immunoSEQ multiplex PCR; TCRdb keeps only in-frame clonotypes and omits some of them. The sample includes 500,000 to 700,000 clones, 15% to 18% seen only once; the top ten take about 0.086%. This clone was seen a few times. Its cognate antigen is unknown. The CDR3 is 13 amino acids. Germline V gene lookup returns CDR1 SGHDN and CDR2 FVKESK. The J segment lost 4 bases and the V segment lost 6 bases, leaving 5 bases of the junction unmatched. The sequencing input was naive CD4+ T cells from blood. This chain joins TRBV14 and TRBJ1-1; 7 bases match TRBD1. The receptor's source is a man between 18 and 29 years old in good health. The CDR3 is CASRETGVTEAFF. CDR3 DNA: TGTGCCAGCAGGGAAACAGGGGTCACTGAAGCTTTCTTT.